This T cell receptor beta chain was sequenced during a study of PD-L1 blockade in urothelial cancer (TCRdb year 2017). The study in broad terms: All patients started therapy at some point between 2014 and 2016 and received atezolizumab 1,200 mg intravenously every 3 weeks. About nine tenths of the roughly 30 patients were males with bladder-origin urothelial cancer, and about 60% of the 29 reported a prior smoking history. An ECOG performance status of 0 or 1 was recorded for the patients, and 0 to 3 prior chemotherapy regimens had been received by the patients. Blood samples were analyzed at 3 weeks after treatment start (second dose) and at 6 weeks after treatment start. A median of roughly 140,000 T cells and some 84,000 unique TCRs was obtained from blood samples, and a median clonality of approximately 0.08 was observed. Somatic, immune and clinical correlates of response to PD-L1 blockade with atezolizumab in urothelial cancer were the focus of an exploratory multi-omic analysis. Pretreatment tumor samples and matched peripheral blood, collected serially before and after atezolizumab treatment, underwent TCR sequencing. Durable clinical benefit was defined as a progression-free survival longer than 6 months, and TCR features were additionally tested against progression-free survival and overall survival. In the same patients, whole exome sequencing and RNA sequencing of pretreatment tumors were performed in addition to TCR sequencing. Several patients achieved durable clinical benefit and fewer than 25 did not. Pretreatment blood TCR-seq was available for 30 or so patients, at least one posttreatment blood collection was obtained for approximately 25 patients, and tumor TCR-seq was available for approximately 25 patients. Results and caveats for the whole study, not just this receptor: Improved progression-free and overall survival was associated with having pretreatment peripheral blood TCR clonality below the median. Small sample size (n of about 30) and many exploratory analyses mean the results are intended to be hypothesis-generating. Patients with durable benefit showed greater expansion of tumor-associated TCR clones in peripheral blood 3 weeks after starting treatment (n of about 20, p = 0.022).

The cohort included about 30 patients with locally advanced or metastatic urothelial carcinoma who were treated at Memorial Sloan Kettering on a trial protocol. Peripheral blood mononuclear cells were collected pretreatment and during treatment, at between 1 and 8 total time points per patient. The Qiagen DNeasy Blood extraction kit was used to purify genomic DNA from total PBMCs and tumor samples. PBMCs were collected pretreatment and during treatment, and were isolated and stored as previously described. Including the terminal cysteine and phenylalanine, the CDR3 comprises 14 residues. Solely the CDR3 DNA is kept, with 42 bases framed from the first base. Via the germline V gene (reference sequence), CDR1 is MNHEY and CDR2 SMNVEV. V drops 3 bases and J drops 1 base, leaving 8 bases in between. About this clone itself: Its recognized antigen is unknown. Base qualities are not at hand, and no much larger clone is one base apart.

Synthetic TCR analog templates were spiked into each PCR to estimate absolute template abundance from read counts. The immunoSEQ assay used bias-controlled V and J gene primers to amplify TCRbeta CDR3 regions from genomic DNA. Sequencing of rearranged TCRbeta segments was performed at approximately 20X coverage. From the authors' description of their analysis: Sequencing errors were corrected by clustering, and CDR3s were annotated against IMGT so that V, D and J genes could be assigned. Downstream analyses used only productive TCRbeta rearrangements and left out out-of-frame or stop-codon sequences. Clonality was computed as one minus Shannon entropy normalized by the log of the number of unique productive sequences. Clones differing between time points or between blood and tumor were identified using Fisher's exact test with Benjamini-Hochberg correction, with an adjusted p below 0.01 applied as the threshold. This immuneACCESS table, as held by TCRdb, lists in-frame sequences with V and J called but not all clones. Of the missing ones, under half trace to an unresolved V gene in checked studies; the others have no known cause. Clonal size and the V and J genes are those of that table, whereas D and trimming came from the DNA. The sample includes 15,000 to 20,000 clones, with around 87% observed a single time. 5.9% of the sample rests with the top ten.

The starting material was PBMCs, obtained around atezolizumab (anti-PD-L1) treatment. Recombination joined TRBV27 with TRBJ2-3, with TRBD1 tentatively as D gene (5 bases match). The sequence was obtained from a man aged 50-59 years with urothelial cancer. The CDR3 protein sequence reads: CASSLGRGTDTQYF. In nucleotides, the sequence is TGTGCCAGCAGTTTGGGCAGGGGCACAGATACGCAGTATTTT.